The 4 T cell receptor beta chains in this list originate from one sample, sequenced in a study of T cells after yellow fever vaccination (dated by TCRdb to about 2019). This specimen's treatment or condition label, interpreted: live attenuated yellow fever vaccine strain. Library method: 5' RACE. Sequencing was carried out with an Illumina HiSeq 2500. TCRdb itself trimmed the public reads at Q25 with fastp, ran MiXCR and retained productive beta chains. A single entry per CDR3 protein holds the most common genes and DNA from its merged rows. The sample includes some 96,000 distinct CDR3 sequences, with about 8.2% observed a single time. Together, the top ten hold 15% to 20% of the sample. The sequences come from CD8+ T cells not binding an NS4B(214-222) dextramer, sorted from PBMCs, collected less than 16 days after the first yellow fever vaccination. The meaning of the sample's cell subset or site label: NS4B epitope dextramer-negative CD8 T cells. All receptors come from a man younger than 30 who received the YFV17D yellow fever vaccine.

This clonotype was detected a few times. The V call is TRBV27, the J call TRBJ1-5; TRBD1 matches at 8 bases. V shed 5 bases and J 6 bases; nucleotides not matched to a gene: 6. Germline V gene lookup returns CDR1 MNHEY and CDR2 SMNVEV (reference sequence). There are 14 residues in the CDR3. The CDR3 sequence is CASSAVQGVQPQHF. The CDR3 DNA sequence: TGTGCCAGCAGTGCCGTACAGGGGGTTCAGCCCCAGCATTTT.

In this sample, this clonotype turned up many times. The rearrangement uses TRBV7-9 and TRBJ1-5; D remains ambiguous. Germline CDR1 and CDR2: SEHNR and FQNEAQ (reference sequence). The CDR3 runs to 12 residues. Trimming pared 1 base from V and 6 bases from J, leaving 4 bases between. For the CDR3, the DNA is TGTGCCAGCAGCTTAGGCCTTCAGCCCCAGCATTTT. This sequence encodes CASSLGLQPQHF.

This rearrangement joins TRBV7-2 to TRBJ2-1, with D unclear. This CDR3 is 15 amino acids long. The germline V gene encodes CDR1 SGHTA and CDR2 FQGNSA. Trimming took off 3 bases at V and 0 bases at J, with 9 bases between the two ends. The CDR3 spells CASSFPSRSYNEQFF. The CDR3, as DNA: TGTGCCAGCAGCTTCCCCTCTCGCTCCTACAATGAGCAGTTCTTC.

This clonotype was detected a few times. The rearrangement uses TRBV11-3 and TRBJ2-1; TRBD1 aligns across 11 bases. This CDR3 comprises 16 residues. The germline CDR1 and CDR2 sequences are SGHNT and YENEEA. The V gene end was trimmed by 5 bases and the J gene end by 2 bases; junction bases not matched to a gene: 5. The CDR3 here is CASSPSDRGPYNEQFF. The CDR3 DNA reads as TGTGCCAGCAGCCCCTCGGACAGGGGGCCCTACAATGAGCAGTTCTTC. The full variable domain, with the rest looked up from reference TRBV11-3 and TRBJ2-1, is EAGVVQSPRYKIIEKKQPVAFWCNPISGHNTLYWYLQNLGQGPELLIRYENEEAVDDSQLPKDRFSAERLKGVDSTLKIQPAELGDSAVYLCASSPSDRGPYNEQFFGPGTRLTVL.